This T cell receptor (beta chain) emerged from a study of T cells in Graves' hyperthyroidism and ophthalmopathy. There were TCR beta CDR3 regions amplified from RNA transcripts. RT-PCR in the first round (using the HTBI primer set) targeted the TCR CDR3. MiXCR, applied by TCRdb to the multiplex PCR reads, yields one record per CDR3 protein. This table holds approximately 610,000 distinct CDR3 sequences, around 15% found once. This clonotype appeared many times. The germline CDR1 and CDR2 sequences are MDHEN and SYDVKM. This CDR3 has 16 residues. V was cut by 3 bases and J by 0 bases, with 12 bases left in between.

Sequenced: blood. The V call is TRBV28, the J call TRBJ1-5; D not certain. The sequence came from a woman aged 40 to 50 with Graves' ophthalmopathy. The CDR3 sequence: CASSFLLTDSNQPQHF. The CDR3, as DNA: TGTGCCAGCAGTTTCCTCCTCACCGATAGCAATCAGCCCCAGCATTTT.